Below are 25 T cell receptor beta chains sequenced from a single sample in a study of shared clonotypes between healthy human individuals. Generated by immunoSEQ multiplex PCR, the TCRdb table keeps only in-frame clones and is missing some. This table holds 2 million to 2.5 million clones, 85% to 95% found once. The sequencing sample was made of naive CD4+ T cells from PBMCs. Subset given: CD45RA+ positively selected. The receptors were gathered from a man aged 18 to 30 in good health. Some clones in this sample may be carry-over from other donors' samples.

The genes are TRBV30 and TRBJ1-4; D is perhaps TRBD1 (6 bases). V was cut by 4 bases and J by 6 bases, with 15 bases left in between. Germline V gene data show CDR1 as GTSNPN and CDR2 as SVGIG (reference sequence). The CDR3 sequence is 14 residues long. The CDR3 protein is CAWNGERGDEKLFF. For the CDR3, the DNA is TGTGCCTGGAATGGCGAAAGGGGGGATGAAAAACTGTTTTTT.

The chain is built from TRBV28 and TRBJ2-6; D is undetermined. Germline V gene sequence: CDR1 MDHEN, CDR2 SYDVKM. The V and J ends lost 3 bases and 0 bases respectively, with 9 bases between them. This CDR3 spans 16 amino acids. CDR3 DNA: TGTGCCAGCAGTTTTGGGTCCAACTCTGGGGCCAACGTCCTGACTTTC. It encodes CASSFGSNSGANVLTF. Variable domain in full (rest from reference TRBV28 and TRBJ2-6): DVKVTQSSRYLVKRTGEKVFLECVQDMDHENMFWYRQDPGLGLRLIYFSYDVKMKEKGDIPEGYSVSREKKERFSLILESASTNQTSMYLCASSFGSNSGANVLTFGAGSRLTVL.

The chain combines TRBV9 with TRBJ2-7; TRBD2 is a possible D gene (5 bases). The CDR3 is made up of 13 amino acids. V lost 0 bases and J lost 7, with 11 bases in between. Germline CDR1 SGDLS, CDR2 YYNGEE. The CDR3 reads CASSVVPGGEQYF. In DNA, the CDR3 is TGTGCCAGCAGCGTAGTCCCTGGCGGGGAGCAGTACTTC.

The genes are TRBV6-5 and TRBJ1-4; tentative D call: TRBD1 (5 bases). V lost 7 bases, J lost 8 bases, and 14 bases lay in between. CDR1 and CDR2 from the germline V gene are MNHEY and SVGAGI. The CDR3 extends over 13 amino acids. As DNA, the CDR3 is TGTGCCAGCAAGGACAACCTGGGGGAAAAACTGTTTTTT. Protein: CASKDNLGEKLFF.

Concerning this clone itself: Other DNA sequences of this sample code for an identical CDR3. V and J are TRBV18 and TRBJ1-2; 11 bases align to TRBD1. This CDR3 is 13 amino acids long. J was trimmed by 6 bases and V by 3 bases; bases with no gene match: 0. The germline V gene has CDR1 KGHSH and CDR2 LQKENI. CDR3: CASSPGQGDGYTF. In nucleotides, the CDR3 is TGTGCCAGCTCACCGGGACAGGGGGATGGCTACACCTTC.

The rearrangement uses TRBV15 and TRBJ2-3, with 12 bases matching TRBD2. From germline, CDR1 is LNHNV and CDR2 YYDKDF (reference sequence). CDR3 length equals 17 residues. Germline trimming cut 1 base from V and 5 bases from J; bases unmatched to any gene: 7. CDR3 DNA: TGTGCCACCAGCAGAGCAGGACTAGCGGGATTTGTAGATACGCAGTATTTT. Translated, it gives CATSRAGLAGFVDTQYF.

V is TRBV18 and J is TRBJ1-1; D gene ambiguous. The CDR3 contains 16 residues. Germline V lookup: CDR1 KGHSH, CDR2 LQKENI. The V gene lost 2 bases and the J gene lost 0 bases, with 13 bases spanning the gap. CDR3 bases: TGTGCCAGCTCACCAAGCCTGGACGGGCTGAACACTGAAGCTTTCTTT. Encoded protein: CASSPSLDGLNTEAFF.

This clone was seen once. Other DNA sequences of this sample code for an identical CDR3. The CDR3 loop reads CSVGGTEAFF. The CDR3 DNA is TGCAGCGTTGGGGGGACTGAAGCTTTCTTT. The V gene is TRBV29-1, the J gene TRBJ1-1; TRBD1 is a possible D gene (5 bases). V was pared by 4 bases and J by 5 bases, with 5 bases between. CDR1 is SQVTM and CDR2 is ANQGSEA in the germline V gene. This CDR3 contains 10 residues. Together with reference TRBV29-1 and TRBJ1-1, the CDR3 gives the full variable domain: SAVISQKPSRDICQRGTSLTIQCQVDSQVTMMFWYRQQPGQSLTLIATANQGSEATYESGFVIDKFPISRPNLTFSTLTVSNMSPEDSSIYLCSVGGTEAFFGQGTRLTVV.

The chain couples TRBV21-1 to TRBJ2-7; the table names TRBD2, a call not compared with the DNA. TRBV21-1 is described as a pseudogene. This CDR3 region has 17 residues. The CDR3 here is CASSKVLIGGGPYEQYF. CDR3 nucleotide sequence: TGTGCCAGCAGCAAAGTTTTGATTGGAGGCGGACCCTACGAGCAGTACTTC.

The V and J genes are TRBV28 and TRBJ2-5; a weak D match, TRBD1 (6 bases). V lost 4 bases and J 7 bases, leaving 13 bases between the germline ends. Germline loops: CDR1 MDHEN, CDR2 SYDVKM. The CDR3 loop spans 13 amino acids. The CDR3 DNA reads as TGTGCCAGCAGTTCAGGACAGCCGGGGACCCAGTACTTC. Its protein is CASSSGQPGTQYF.

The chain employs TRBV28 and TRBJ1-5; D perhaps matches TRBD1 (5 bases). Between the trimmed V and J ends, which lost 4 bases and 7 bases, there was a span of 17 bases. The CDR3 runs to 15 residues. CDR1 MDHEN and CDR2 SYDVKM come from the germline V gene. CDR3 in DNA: TGTGCCAGCAGTTACCTTTTTGGGGGTGGACAGCCCCAGCATTTT. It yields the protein CASSYLFGGGQPQHF. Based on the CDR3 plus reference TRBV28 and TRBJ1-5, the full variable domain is DVKVTQSSRYLVKRTGEKVFLECVQDMDHENMFWYRQDPGLGLRLIYFSYDVKMKEKGDIPEGYSVSREKKERFSLILESASTNQTSMYLCASSYLFGGGQPQHFGDGTRLSIL.

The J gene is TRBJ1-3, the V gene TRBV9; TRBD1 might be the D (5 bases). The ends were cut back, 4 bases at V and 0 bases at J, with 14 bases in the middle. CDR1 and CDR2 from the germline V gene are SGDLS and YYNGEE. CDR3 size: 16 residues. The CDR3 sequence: CASSPRQTSSGNTIYF. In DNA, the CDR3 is TGTGCCAGCAGCCCCCGACAGACAAGCTCTGGAAACACCATATATTTT.

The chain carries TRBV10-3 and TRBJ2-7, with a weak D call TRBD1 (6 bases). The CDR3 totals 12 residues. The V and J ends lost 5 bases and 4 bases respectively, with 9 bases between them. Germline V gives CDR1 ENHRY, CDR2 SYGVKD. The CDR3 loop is CAISRQVYEQYF. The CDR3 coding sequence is TGTGCCATCAGTCGACAGGTTTACGAGCAGTACTTC.

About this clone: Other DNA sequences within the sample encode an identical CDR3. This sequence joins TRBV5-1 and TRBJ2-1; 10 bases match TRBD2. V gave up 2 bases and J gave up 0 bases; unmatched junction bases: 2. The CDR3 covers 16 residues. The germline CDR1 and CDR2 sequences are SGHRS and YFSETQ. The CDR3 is CASSLASGSSYNEQFF. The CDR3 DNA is TGCGCCAGCAGCTTAGCTAGCGGGAGCTCCTACAATGAGCAGTTCTTC. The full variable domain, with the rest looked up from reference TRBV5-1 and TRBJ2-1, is KAGVTQTPRYLIKTRGQQVTLSCSPISGHRSVSWYQQTPGQGLQFLFEYFSETQRNKGNFPGRFSGRQFSNSRSEMNVSTLELGDSALYLCASSLASGSSYNEQFFGPGTRLTVL.

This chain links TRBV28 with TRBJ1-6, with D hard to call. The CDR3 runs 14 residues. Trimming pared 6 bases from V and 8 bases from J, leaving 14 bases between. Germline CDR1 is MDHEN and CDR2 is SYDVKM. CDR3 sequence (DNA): TGTGCCAGCAGCCCGACCGGAGGGTATTCACCCCTCCACTTT. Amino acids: CASSPTGGYSPLHF.

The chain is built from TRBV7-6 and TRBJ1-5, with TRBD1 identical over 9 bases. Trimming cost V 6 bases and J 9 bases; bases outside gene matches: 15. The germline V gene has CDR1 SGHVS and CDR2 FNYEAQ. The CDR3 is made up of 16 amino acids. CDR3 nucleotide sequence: TGTGCCAGCAGACGGGCGCCGGGACAGGGCCTGTGGCCCCAGCATTTT. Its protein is CASRRAPGQGLWPQHF.

In DNA form, the CDR3 reads TGTGCCAGCAGTGCGGGACTAGGCTACGAGCAGTACTTC. This translates into CASSAGLGYEQYF. The chain uses TRBV2 and TRBJ2-7; 8 positions agree with TRBD2. Germline-derived CDR1 and CDR2 are SNHLY and FYNNEI. The CDR3 is made up of 13 amino acids. V shed 4 bases and J 3 bases; nucleotides not matched to a gene: 2.

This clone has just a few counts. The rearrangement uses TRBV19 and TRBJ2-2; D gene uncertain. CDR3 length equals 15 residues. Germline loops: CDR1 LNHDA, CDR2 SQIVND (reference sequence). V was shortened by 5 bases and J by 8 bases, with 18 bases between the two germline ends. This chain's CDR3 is CASSSLRVGSGELFF. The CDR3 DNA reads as TGTGCCAGTAGTTCTTTAAGGGTGGGGTCTGGGGAGCTGTTTTTT.

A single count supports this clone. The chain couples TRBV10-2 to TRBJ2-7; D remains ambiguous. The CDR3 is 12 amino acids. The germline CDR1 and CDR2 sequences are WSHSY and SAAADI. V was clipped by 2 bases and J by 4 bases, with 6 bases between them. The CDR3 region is CASSERKYEQYF. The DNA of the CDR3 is TGCGCCAGCAGTGAGCGGAAATACGAGCAGTACTTC.

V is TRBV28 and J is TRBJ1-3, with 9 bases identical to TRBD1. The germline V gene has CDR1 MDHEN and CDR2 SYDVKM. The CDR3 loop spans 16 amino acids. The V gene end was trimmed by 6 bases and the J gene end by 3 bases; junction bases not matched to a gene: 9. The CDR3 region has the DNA TGTGCCAGCAGAGTAACACAGGGGGCGCGTGGAAACACCATATATTTT. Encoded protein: CASRVTQGARGNTIYF.

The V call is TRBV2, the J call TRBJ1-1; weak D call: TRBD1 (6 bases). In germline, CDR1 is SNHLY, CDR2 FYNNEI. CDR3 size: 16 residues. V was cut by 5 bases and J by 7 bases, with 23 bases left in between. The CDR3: CASSLERTASTGEAFF. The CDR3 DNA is TGTGCCAGCAGTCTCGAACGGACAGCAAGTACGGGTGAAGCTTTCTTT.

The CDR3 DNA is TGTGCCAGCAGCTTGGGCAGGGGGTCCTACGAGCAGTACTTC. It codes for CASSLGRGSYEQYF. This sequence joins TRBV5-6 and TRBJ2-7, with 7 bases matching TRBD1. The CDR3 runs to 14 residues. V lost 0 bases and J lost 1; bases outside the gene matches: 1. Germline CDR1 and CDR2: SGHDT and YYEEEE.

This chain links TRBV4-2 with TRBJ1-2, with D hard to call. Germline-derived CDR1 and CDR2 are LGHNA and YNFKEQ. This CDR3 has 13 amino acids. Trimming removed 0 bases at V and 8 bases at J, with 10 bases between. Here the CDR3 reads CASSQESRHGYTF. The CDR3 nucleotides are TGTGCCAGCAGCCAAGAATCCCGGCACGGCTACACCTTC.

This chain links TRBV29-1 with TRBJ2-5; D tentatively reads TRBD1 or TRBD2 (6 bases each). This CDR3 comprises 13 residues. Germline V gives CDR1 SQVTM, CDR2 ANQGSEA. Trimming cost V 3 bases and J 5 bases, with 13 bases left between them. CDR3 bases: TGCAGCGTTGAGGGGGGCGGAGGGGAGACCCAGTACTTC. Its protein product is CSVEGGGGETQYF.

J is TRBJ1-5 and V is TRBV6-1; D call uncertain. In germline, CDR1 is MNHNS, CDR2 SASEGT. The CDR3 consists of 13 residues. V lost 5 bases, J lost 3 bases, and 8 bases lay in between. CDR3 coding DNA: TGTGCCAGCAGTACCGATCCCAATCAGCCCCAGCATTTT. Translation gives CASSTDPNQPQHF.